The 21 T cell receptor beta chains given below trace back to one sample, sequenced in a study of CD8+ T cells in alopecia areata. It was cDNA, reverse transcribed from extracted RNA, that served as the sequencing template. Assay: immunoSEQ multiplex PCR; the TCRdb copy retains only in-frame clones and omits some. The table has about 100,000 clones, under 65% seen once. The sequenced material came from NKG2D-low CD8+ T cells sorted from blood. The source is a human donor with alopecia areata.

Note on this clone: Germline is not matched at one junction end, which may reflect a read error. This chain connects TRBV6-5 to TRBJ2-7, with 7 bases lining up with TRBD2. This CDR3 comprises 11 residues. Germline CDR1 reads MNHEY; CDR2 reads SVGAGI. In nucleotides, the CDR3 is TGTGCCAGCGCCGCCCCGGGGACTATCTCATTC. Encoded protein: CASAAPGTISF.

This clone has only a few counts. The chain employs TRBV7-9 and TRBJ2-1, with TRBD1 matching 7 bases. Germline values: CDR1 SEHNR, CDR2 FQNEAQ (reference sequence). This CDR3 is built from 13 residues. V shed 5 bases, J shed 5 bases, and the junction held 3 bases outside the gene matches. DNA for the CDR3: TGTGCCAGCAGCAGCAGGGGGAACAATGAGCAGTTCTTC. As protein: CASSSRGNNEQFF. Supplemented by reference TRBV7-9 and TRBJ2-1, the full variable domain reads DTGVSQNPRHKITKRGQNVTFRCDPISEHNRLYWYRQTLGQGPEFLTYFQNEAQLEKSRLLSDRFSAERPKGSFSTLEIQRTEQGDSAMYLCASSSRGNNEQFFGPGTRLTVL.

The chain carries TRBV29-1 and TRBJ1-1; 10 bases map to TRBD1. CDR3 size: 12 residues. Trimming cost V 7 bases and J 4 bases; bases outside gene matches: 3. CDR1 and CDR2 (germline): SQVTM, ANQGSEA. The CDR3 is CSADRGSTEAFF. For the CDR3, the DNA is TGCAGCGCGGACAGGGGGAGCACTGAAGCTTTCTTT.

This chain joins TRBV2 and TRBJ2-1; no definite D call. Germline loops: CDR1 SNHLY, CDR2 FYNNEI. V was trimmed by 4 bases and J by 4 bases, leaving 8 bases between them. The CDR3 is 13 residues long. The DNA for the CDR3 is TGTGCCAGCAGTGTCGGCCGGTACAATGAGCAGTTCTTC. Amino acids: CASSVGRYNEQFF.

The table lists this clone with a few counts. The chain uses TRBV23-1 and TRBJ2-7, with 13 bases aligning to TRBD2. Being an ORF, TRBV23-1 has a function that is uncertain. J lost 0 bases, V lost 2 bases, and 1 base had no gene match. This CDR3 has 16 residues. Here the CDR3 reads CASSQGTSGNSYEQYF. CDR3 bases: TGCGCCAGCAGTCAAGGGACTAGCGGGAACTCCTACGAGCAGTACTTC.

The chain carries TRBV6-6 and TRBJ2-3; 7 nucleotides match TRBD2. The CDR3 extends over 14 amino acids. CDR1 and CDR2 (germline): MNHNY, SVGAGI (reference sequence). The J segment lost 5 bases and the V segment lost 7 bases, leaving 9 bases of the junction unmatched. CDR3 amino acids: CASTSMTSLDTQYF. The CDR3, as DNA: TGTGCCAGCACCTCCATGACTAGCTTAGATACGCAGTATTTT.

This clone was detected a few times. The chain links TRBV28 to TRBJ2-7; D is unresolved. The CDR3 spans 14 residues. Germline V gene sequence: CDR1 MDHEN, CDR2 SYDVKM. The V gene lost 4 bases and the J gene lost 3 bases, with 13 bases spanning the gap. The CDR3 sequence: CASSWGTADYEQYF. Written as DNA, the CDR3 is TGTGCCAGCAGTTGGGGTACTGCGGACTACGAGCAGTACTTC.

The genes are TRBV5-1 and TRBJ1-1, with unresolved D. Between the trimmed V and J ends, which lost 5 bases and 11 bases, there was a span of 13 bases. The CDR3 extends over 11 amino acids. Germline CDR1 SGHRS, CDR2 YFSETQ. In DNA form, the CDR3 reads TGCGCCAGCAGTCGCTCTGAGGTGGCTTTCTTT. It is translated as CASSRSEVAFF.

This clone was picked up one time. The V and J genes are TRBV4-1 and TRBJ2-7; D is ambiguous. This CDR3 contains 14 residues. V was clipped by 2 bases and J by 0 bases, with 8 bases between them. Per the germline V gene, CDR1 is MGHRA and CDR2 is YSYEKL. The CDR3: CASSQSGSSYEQYF. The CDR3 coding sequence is TGCGCCAGCAGCCAATCAGGAAGCTCCTACGAGCAGTACTTC.

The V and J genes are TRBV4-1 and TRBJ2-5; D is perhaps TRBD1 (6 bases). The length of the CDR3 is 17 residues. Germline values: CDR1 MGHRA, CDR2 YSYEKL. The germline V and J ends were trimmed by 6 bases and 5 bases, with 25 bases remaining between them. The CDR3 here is CASRYYLGSGTRETQYF. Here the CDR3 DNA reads TGCGCCAGCAGATACTATCTTGGGTCAGGGACACGGGAGACCCAGTACTTC.

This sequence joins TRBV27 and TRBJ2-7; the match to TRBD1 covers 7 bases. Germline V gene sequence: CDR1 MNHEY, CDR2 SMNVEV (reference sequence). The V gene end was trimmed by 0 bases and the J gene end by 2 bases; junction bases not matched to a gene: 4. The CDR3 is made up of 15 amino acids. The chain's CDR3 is CASSLSTGATYEQYF. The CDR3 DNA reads TGTGCCAGCAGTTTATCAACAGGGGCGACCTACGAGCAGTACTTC.

CDR3 in DNA: TGTGCCAGCAGTTTATATGCGGAGTTCACAGATACGCAGTATTTT. Its protein product is CASSLYAEFTDTQYF. The V call is TRBV27, the J call TRBJ2-3; no firm D call. The length of the CDR3 is 15 residues. Trimming shortened V by 1 base and J by 2 bases, and 10 bases separated the two germline ends. Germline V gene sequence: CDR1 MNHEY, CDR2 SMNVEV (reference sequence).

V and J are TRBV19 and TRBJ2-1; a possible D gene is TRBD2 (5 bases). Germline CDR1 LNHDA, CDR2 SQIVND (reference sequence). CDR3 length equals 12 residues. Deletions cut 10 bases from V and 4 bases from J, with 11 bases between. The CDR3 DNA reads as TGTGCCACGGCGGGCGGTTACAATGAGCAGTTCTTC. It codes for CATAGGYNEQFF.

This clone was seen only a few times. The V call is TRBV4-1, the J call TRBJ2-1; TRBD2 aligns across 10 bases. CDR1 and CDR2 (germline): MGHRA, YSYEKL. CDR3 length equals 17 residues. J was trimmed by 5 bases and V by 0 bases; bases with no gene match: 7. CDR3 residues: CASSQDPSGSRDNEQFF. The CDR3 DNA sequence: TGCGCCAGCAGCCAAGATCCTAGCGGGAGTAGGGACAATGAGCAGTTCTTC.

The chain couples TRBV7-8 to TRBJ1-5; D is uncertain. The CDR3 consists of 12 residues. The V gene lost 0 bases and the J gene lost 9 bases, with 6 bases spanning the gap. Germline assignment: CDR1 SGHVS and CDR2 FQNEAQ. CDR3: CASSLASGPQHF. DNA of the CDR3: TGTGCCAGCAGCTTAGCATCAGGGCCCCAGCATTTT.

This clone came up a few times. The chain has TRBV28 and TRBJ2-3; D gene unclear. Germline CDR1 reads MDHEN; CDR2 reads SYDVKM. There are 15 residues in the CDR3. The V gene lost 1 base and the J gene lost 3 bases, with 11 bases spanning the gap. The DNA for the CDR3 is TGTGCCAGCAGTTTATTAGCTCCGCTTACAGATACGCAGTATTTT. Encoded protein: CASSLLAPLTDTQYF.

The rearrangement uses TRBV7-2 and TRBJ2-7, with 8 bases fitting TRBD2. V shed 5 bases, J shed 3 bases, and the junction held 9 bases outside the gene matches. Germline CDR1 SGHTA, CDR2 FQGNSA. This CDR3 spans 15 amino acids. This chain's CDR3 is CASSLKRTSSYEQYF. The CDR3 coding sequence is TGTGCCAGCAGCCTGAAGAGGACTAGCAGCTACGAGCAGTACTTC.

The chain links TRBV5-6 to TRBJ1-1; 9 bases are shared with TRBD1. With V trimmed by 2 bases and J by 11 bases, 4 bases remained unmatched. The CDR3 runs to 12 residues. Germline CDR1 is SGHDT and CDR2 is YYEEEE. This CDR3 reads CASSFGQGRAFF. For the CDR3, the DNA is TGTGCCAGCAGCTTCGGACAGGGGAGGGCTTTCTTT.

CDR3 amino acids: CASSLMGRETQYF. CDR3 in DNA: TGTGCCAGCAGCTTAATGGGTCGGGAGACCCAGTACTTC. The rearrangement joins TRBV13 to TRBJ2-5; D is unclear. The CDR3 runs to 13 residues. CDR1 and CDR2 from the germline V gene are PRHDT and FYEKMQ (reference sequence). V was cut by 2 bases and J by 5 bases, with 9 bases left in between.

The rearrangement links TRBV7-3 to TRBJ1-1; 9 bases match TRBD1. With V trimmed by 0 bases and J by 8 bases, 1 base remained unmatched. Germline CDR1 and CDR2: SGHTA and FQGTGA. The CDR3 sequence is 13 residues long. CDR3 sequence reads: CASSLTGTGEAFF. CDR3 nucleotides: TGTGCCAGCAGCTTAACAGGGACAGGGGAAGCTTTCTTT.

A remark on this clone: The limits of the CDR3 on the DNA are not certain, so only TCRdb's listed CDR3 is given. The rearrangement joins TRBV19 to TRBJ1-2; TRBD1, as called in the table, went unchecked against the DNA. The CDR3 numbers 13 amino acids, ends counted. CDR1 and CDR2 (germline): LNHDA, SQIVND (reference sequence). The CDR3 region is CASTSGQGRGYTF.